This TCR beta chain came from a study of CD8+ T cells in alopecia areata. For the study at large: Patients given treatment had severity scored by the percentage of scalp area affected.

Treatment described: oral pan-JAK inhibitor, 5-10 mg twice daily. V lost 4 bases, J lost 3 bases, and 16 bases lay in between. CDR3 length: 16 residues. From germline, CDR1 is SQVTM and CDR2 ANQGSEA. Whole-study findings and limits: Higher clonality than in normal scalp was seen in lesional scalp, especially alopecia totalis/universalis.

In the case of this clone: The antigen remains undetermined.

Isolated RNA was reverse transcribed into cDNA used as the sequencing template. Assay: immunoSEQ multiplex PCR; the TCRdb copy retains only in-frame clones and omits some. The sample lists fewer than 250,000 clones; approximately 40% were seen once. The receptor's source is a human donor with alopecia areata. The source was CD4+ T cells sorted from blood, collected around week 37, from a patient treated with tofacitinib. The chain combines TRBV29-1 with TRBJ2-6; D might be TRBD1 (6 bases). CDR3 sequence reads: CSVGDTFLSGANVLTF. The CDR3 DNA follows: TGCAGCGTTGGGGACACTTTCCTTAGTGGGGCCAACGTCCTGACTTTC.